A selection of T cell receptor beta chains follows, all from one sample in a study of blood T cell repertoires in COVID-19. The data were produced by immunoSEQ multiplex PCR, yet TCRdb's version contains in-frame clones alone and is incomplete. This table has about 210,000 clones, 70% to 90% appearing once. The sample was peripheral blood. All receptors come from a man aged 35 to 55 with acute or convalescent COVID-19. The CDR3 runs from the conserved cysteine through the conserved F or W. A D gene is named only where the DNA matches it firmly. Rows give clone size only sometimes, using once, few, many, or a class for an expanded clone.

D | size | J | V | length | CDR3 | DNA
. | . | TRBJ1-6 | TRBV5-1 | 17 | CASSLTPPSSYNSPLHF | TGCGCCAGCAGCCTCACTCCGCCAAGCTCCTATAATTCACCCCTCCACTTT
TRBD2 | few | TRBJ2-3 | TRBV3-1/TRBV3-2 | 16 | CASSLIAGGAMTTQYF | TGTGCCAGCAGCCTTATAGCGGGGGGAGCCATGACTACGCAGTATTTT
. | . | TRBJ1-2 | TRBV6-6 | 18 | CASSPQTPPLGSNYGYTF | TGTGCCAGCAGTCCGCAGACACCCCCGCTGGGCTCTAACTATGGCTACACCTTC
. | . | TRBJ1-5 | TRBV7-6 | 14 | CASTPTRVDQPQHF | TGTGCCAGCACCCCCACTAGAGTCGATCAGCCCCAGCATTTT
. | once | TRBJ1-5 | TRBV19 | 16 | CASSPAGLAASMPQHF | TGTGCCAGTAGTCCCGCGGGGTTGGCAGCCTCAATGCCCCAGCATTTT
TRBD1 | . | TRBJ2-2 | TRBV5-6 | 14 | CASGDRVGTGELFF | TGTGCCAGCGGAGACAGGGTGGGCACCGGGGAGCTGTTTTTT
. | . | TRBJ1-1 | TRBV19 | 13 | CASSIQRDTEAFF | TGTGCCAGTAGTATCCAGAGGGACACTGAAGCTTTCTTT
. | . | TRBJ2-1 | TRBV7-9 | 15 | CASSPTGLSYNEQFF | TGTGCCAGCAGCCCCACAGGGCTCTCCTACAATGAGCAGTTCTTC
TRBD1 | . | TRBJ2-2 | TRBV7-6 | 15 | CASSSLTGSGGELFF | TGTGCCAGCAGCTCCTTGACAGGGTCGGGCGGGGAGCTGTTTTTT
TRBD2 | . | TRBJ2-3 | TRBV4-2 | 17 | CASSQETSGGPRDTQYF | TGTGCCAGCAGCCAAGAGACTAGCGGGGGGCCCCGGGATACGCAGTATTTT
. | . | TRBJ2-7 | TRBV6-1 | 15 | CASSEYPGTAYEQYF | TGTGCCAGCAGTGAGTACCCTGGCACCGCCTACGAGCAGTACTTC
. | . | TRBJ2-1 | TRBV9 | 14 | CASSVVRTYNEQFF | TGTGCCAGCAGCGTAGTTCGGACTTACAATGAGCAGTTCTTC
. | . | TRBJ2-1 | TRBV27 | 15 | CASRWRGLAYNEQFF | TGTGCCAGCAGGTGGCGGGGGCTGGCCTACAATGAGCAGTTCTTC